The 12 T cell receptor beta chains given below trace back to one sample, sequenced in a study of T cell changes during pregnancy in multiple sclerosis. Produced via immunoSEQ multiplex PCR; TCRdb's table is partial and in-frame only. The sample records about 94,000 clones, roughly 93% being singletons. Sequenced material: peripheral blood, taken in the third trimester of pregnancy. The receptors shown here come from a female donor with multiple sclerosis, enrolled in a pregnancy study.

The chain joins TRBV4-2 to TRBJ1-2; 7 positions agree with TRBD1. Trimming removed 1 base from V and 6 bases from J; junction bases left unmatched: 11. The CDR3 sequence is 16 residues long. Looked up from germline, CDR1 is LGHNA and CDR2 is YNFKEQ. CDR3 in amino acids: CASSQASTGVGNGYTF. CDR3 bases: TGTGCCAGCAGCCAAGCAAGCACAGGGGTAGGAAATGGCTACACCTTC.

This clone was seen once. The chain has TRBV30 and TRBJ1-2, with no clear D. This CDR3 has 13 amino acids. Germline assignment: CDR1 GTSNPN and CDR2 SVGIG (reference sequence). V was pared by 4 bases and J by 1 base, with 10 bases between. In DNA, the CDR3 is TGTGCCTGGAAGAACCGGTATAACTATGGCTACACCTTC. Its protein is CAWKNRYNYGYTF.

The chain recombines TRBV5-5 with TRBJ2-1, with a tentative D call TRBD1 (5 bases). Between the trimmed V and J ends, which lost 1 base and 6 bases, there was a span of 14 bases. This CDR3 region has 15 residues. The V gene's germline CDR1 is SGHKS and CDR2 YYEKEE (reference sequence). The DNA for the CDR3 is TGTGCCAGCAGCTTGTTGCTAGGGGTTGGCAATGAGCAGTTCTTC. Its protein product is CASSLLLGVGNEQFF.

The chain uses TRBV29-1 and TRBJ2-1, with D possibly being TRBD1 (5 bases). Trimming left V 6 bases short and J 3 bases short, with 27 bases between. The CDR3 spans 18 residues. In germline, CDR1 is SQVTM, CDR2 ANQGSEA. The CDR3 here is CSVQGPPQGQASYNEQFF. CDR3 coding DNA: TGCAGCGTACAAGGCCCCCCCCAGGGTCAGGCAAGCTACAATGAGCAGTTCTTC.

The chain has TRBV19 and TRBJ2-1, with D perhaps TRBD1 (5 bases). This CDR3 spans 13 amino acids. The ends were cut back, 6 bases at V and 4 bases at J, with 10 bases in the middle. The V gene's germline CDR1 is LNHDA and CDR2 SQIVND (reference sequence). CDR3 protein: CASRLGVYNEQFF. For the CDR3, the DNA is TGTGCCAGTAGGCTAGGGGTGTACAATGAGCAGTTCTTC. The full variable domain, rest sourced from reference TRBV19 and TRBJ2-1, is DGGITQSPKYLFRKEGQNVTLSCEQNLNHDAMYWYRQDPGQGLRLIYYSQIVNDFQKGDIAEGYSVSREKKESFPLTVTSAQKNPTAFYLCASRLGVYNEQFFGPGTRLTVL.

V usage is TRBV7-2 and J usage is TRBJ1-4, with 8 bases fitting TRBD1. The CDR3 spans 14 residues. The V gene's germline CDR1 is SGHTA and CDR2 FQGNSA. J was trimmed by 4 bases and V by 3 bases; bases with no gene match: 1. CDR3 nucleotide sequence: TGTGCCAGCAGCTTCGACAGGGGTAATGAAAAACTGTTTTTT. It specifies CASSFDRGNEKLFF.

The rearrangement links TRBV10-3 to TRBJ1-2; 7 nucleotides agree with TRBD1. The CDR3 totals 14 residues. V lost 6 bases, J lost 8 bases, and 12 bases stayed unmatched. CDR1 is ENHRY and CDR2 is SYGVKD in the germline V gene. The CDR3 region has the DNA TGTGCCATCAGGGGGGACAGACTTACGGAGGGCTACACCTTC. Amino acids: CAIRGDRLTEGYTF.

The chain links TRBV4-1 to TRBJ2-2; tentative D call: TRBD1 (6 bases). The CDR3 consists of 15 residues. Germline V CDR1 and CDR2: MGHRA, YSYEKL. Trimming cost V 5 bases and J 1 base, with 11 bases left between them. This CDR3 is CASSKIQGNTGELFF. The CDR3 DNA is TGCGCCAGCAGCAAAATACAGGGGAACACCGGGGAGCTGTTTTTT.

The chain combines TRBV28 with TRBJ2-7; the match to TRBD1 covers 7 bases. The CDR3 totals 15 residues. J was trimmed by 1 base and V by 6 bases; bases with no gene match: 9. Germline values: CDR1 MDHEN, CDR2 SYDVKM. Here the CDR3 DNA reads TGTGCCAGCAGACACCGGGACAGAGCTTCCTACGAGCAGTACTTC. This gives the protein CASRHRDRASYEQYF.

The chain recombines TRBV19 with TRBJ2-2, with D maybe TRBD2 (6 bases). V was pared by 3 bases and J by 1 base, with 9 bases between. CDR3 length: 15 amino acids. Germline loops: CDR1 LNHDA, CDR2 SQIVND (reference sequence). CDR3 residues: CASSMFGGNTGELFF. The CDR3 coding sequence is TGTGCCAGTAGTATGTTCGGGGGGAACACCGGGGAGCTGTTTTTT.

This clone came up once. The chain joins TRBV5-6 to TRBJ2-7; 9 nucleotides match TRBD1. The trim removed 3 bases at V and 7 bases at J, leaving 8 bases unmatched. In germline, CDR1 is SGHDT, CDR2 YYEEEE. The CDR3 spans 14 residues. The CDR3 region is CASSSPGQGGEQYF. CDR3 DNA sequence: TGTGCCAGCAGCTCTCCGGGACAGGGTGGTGAGCAGTACTTC.

The chain uses TRBV27 and TRBJ1-2; TRBD1 matches at 7 bases. CDR1 and CDR2 (germline): MNHEY, SMNVEV (reference sequence). V was clipped by 6 bases and J by 4 bases; unmatched bases: 2. This CDR3 has 12 residues. The CDR3: CASRDRIYGYTF. CDR3 nucleotide sequence: TGTGCCAGCAGGGACAGGATCTATGGCTACACCTTC.